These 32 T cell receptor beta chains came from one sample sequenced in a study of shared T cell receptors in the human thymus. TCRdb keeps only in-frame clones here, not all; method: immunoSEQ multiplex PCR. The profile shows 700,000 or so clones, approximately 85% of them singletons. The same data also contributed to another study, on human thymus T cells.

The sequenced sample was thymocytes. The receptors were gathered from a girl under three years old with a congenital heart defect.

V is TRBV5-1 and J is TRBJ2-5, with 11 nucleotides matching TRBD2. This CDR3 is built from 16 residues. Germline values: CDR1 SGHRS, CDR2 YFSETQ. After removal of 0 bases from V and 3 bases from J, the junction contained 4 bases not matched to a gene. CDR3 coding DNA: TGCGCCAGCAGCTTGGTGACTAGCGGGGTGAAAGAGACCCAGTACTTC. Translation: CASSLVTSGVKETQYF.

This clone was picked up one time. The CDR3 reads CASSHDRGQRAFF. The CDR3 nucleotides are TGTGCCAGCAGCCATGACAGGGGGCAGCGGGCTTTCTTT. The chain is built from TRBV7-9 and TRBJ1-1, with 10 positions matching TRBD1. This CDR3 spans 13 amino acids. The J segment lost 11 bases and the V segment lost 5 bases, leaving 8 bases of the junction unmatched. Looked up from germline, CDR1 is SEHNR and CDR2 is FQNEAQ (reference sequence).

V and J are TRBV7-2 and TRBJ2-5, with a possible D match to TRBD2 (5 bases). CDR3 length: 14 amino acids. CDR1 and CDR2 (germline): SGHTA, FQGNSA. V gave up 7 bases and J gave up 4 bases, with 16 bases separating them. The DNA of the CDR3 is TGTGCCAGCAACTTTGAGGGAGAGGGAGAGACCCAGTACTTC. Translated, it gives CASNFEGEGETQYF.

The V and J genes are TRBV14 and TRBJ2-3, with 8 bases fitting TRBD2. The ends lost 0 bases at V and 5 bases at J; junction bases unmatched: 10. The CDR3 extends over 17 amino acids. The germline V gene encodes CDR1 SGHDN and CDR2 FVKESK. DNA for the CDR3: TGTGCCAGCAGCCAAGAGGGGCGGGGGGCCTCCATAGATACGCAGTATTTT. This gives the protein CASSQEGRGASIDTQYF.

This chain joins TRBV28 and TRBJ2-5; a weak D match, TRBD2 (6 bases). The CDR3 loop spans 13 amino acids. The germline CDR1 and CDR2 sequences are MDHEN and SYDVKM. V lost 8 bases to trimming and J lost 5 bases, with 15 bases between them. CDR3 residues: CASLKWEEETQYF. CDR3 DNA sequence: TGTGCCAGCCTAAAGTGGGAGGAGGAGACCCAGTACTTC. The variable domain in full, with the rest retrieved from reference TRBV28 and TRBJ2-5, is DVKVTQSSRYLVKRTGEKVFLECVQDMDHENMFWYRQDPGLGLRLIYFSYDVKMKEKGDIPEGYSVSREKKERFSLILESASTNQTSMYLCASLKWEEETQYFGPGTRLLVL.

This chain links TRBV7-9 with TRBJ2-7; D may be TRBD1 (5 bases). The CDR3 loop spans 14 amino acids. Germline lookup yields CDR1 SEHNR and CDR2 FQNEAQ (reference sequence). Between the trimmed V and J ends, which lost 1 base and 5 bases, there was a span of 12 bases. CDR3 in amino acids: CASSLGRQLNEQYF. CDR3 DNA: TGTGCCAGCAGCTTAGGTCGACAGCTGAACGAGCAGTACTTC.

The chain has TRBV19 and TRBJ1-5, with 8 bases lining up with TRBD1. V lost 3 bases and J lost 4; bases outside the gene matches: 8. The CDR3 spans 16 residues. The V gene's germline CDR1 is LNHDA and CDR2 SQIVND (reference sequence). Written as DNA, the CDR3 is TGTGCCAGTAGTATGGGACAGGCAGCGGGAAATCAGCCCCAGCATTTT. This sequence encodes CASSMGQAAGNQPQHF.

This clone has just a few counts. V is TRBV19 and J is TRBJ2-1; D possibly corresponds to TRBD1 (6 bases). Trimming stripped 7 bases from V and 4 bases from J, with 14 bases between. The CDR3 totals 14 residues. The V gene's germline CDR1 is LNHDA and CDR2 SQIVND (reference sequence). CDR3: CASKGQFLYNEQFF. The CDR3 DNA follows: TGTGCCAGTAAAGGACAGTTCCTTTACAATGAGCAGTTCTTC.

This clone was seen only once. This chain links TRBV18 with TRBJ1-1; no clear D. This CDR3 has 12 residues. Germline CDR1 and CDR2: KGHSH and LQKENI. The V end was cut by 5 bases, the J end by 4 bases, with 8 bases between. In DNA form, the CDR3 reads TGTGCCAGCTCAGCCAGAAGCACTGAAGCTTTCTTT. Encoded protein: CASSARSTEAFF.

CDR3 amino acids: CASSLEEDSEGTEAFF. The CDR3 coding sequence is TGTGCCAGCAGCTTGGAAGAGGATAGTGAGGGCACTGAAGCTTTCTTT. The gene calls are TRBV5-6 and TRBJ1-1, with no clear D. The CDR3 runs to 16 residues. V gave up 0 bases and J gave up 4 bases, with 16 bases separating them. CDR1 and CDR2 (germline): SGHDT, YYEEEE.

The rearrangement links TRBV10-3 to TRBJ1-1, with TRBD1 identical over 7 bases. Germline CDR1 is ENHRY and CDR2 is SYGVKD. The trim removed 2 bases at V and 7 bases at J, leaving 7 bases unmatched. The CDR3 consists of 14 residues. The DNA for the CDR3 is TGTGCCATCAGTGAGCACAGGGGATCTGATGAAGCTTTCTTT. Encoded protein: CAISEHRGSDEAFF.

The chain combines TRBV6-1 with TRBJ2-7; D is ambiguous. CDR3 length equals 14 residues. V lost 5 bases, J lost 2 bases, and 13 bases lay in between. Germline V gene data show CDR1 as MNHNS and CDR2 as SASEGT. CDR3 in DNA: TGTGCCAGCAGTCCCAGACAAGGAACCTACGAGCAGTACTTC. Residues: CASSPRQGTYEQYF.

The CDR3 here is CASSVSGGRETQYF. DNA for the CDR3: TGTGCCAGCAGCGTTAGCGGGGGGCGGGAGACCCAGTACTTC. This rearrangement joins TRBV7-9 to TRBJ2-5, with TRBD2 identical over 10 bases. The V gene end was trimmed by 5 bases and the J gene end by 5 bases; junction bases not matched to a gene: 5. This CDR3 is built from 14 residues. Looked up from germline, CDR1 is SEHNR and CDR2 is FQNEAQ (reference sequence).

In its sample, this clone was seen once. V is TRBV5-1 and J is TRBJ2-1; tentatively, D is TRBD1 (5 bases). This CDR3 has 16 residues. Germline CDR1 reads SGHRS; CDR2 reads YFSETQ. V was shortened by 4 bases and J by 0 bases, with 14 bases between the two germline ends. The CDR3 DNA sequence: TGCGCCAGCAGCCGCTCGGACACCTTCTCCTACAATGAGCAGTTCTTC. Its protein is CASSRSDTFSYNEQFF.

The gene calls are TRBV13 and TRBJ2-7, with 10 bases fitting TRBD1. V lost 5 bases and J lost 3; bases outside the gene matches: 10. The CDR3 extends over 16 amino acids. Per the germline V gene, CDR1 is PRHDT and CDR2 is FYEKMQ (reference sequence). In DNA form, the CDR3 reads TGTGCCAGCAGCCCCCGGACAGGGGGGGAGGGCTACGAGCAGTACTTC. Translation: CASSPRTGGEGYEQYF.

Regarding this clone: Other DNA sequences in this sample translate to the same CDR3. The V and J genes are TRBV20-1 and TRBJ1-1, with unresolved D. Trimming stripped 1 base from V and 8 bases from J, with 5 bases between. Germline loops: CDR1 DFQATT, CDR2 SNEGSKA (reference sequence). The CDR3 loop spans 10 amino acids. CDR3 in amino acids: CSARGEEAFF. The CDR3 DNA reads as TGCAGTGCTAGAGGGGAGGAAGCTTTCTTT.

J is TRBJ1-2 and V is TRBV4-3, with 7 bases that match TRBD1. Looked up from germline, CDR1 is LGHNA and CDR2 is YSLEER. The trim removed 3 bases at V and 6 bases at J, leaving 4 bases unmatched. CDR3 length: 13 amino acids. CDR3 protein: CASSQTGNNGYTF. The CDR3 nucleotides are TGCGCCAGCAGCCAGACAGGGAACAATGGCTACACCTTC.

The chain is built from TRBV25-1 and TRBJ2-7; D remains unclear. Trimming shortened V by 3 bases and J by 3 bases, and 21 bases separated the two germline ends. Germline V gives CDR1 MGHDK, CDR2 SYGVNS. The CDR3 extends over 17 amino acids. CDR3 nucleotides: TGTGCCAGCAGTGAGTCGTATACTCATCCTCCGATCTACGAGCAGTACTTC. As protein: CASSESYTHPPIYEQYF.

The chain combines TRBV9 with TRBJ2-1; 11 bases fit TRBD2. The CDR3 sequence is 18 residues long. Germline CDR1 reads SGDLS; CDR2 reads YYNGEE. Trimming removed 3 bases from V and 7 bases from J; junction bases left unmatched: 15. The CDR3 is CASSANTGTSGGGNEQFF. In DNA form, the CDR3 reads TGTGCCAGCAGCGCCAATACCGGGACTAGCGGAGGGGGGAATGAGCAGTTCTTC.

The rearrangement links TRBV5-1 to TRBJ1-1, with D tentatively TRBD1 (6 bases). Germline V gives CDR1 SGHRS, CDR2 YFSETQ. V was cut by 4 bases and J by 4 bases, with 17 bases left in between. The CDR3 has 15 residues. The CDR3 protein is CASSPYGQGSTEAFF. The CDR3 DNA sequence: TGCGCCAGCAGCCCTTACGGTCAGGGGAGCACTGAAGCTTTCTTT.

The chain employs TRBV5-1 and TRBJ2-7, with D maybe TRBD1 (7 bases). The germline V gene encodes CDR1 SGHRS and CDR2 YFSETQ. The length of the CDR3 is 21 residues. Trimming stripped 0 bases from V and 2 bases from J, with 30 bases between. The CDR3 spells CASSLEVGAGGRGHPTYEQYF. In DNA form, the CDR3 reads TGCGCCAGCAGCTTGGAAGTCGGAGCAGGGGGGCGAGGGCATCCAACCTACGAGCAGTACTTC.

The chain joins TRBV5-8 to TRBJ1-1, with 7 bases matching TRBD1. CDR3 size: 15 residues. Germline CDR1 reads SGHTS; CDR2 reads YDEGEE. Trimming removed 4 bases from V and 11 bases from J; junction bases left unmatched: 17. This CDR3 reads CASSLGNRGLPGAFF. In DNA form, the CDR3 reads TGTGCCAGCAGCCTTGGGAACAGGGGACTTCCTGGGGCTTTCTTT.

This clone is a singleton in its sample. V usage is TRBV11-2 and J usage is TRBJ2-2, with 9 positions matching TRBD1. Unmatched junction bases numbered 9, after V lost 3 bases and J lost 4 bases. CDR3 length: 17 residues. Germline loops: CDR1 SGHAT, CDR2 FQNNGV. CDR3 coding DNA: TGTGCCAGCAGCTTCAACAGGGGGCGAGTTGGCACCGGGGAGCTGTTTTTT. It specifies CASSFNRGRVGTGELFF.

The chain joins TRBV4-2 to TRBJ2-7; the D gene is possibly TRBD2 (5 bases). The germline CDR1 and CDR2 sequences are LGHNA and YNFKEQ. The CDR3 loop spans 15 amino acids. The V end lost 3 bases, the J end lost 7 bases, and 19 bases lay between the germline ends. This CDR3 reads CASSHGNVAPMEQYF. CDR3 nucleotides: TGTGCCAGCAGCCACGGGAATGTCGCCCCAATGGAGCAGTACTTC.

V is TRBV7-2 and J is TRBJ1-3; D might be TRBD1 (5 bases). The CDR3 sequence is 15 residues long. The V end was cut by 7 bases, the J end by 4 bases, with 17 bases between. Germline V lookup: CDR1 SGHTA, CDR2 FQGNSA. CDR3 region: CASTGRQSEGNTIYF. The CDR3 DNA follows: TGTGCCAGCACCGGAAGACAGTCAGAGGGAAACACCATATATTTT.

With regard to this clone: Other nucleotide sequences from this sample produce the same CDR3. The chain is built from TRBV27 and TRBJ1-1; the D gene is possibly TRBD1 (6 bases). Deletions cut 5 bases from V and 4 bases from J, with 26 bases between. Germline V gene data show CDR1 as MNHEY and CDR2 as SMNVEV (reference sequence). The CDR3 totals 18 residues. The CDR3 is CASSPTIDRNPASTEAFF. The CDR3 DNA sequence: TGTGCCAGCAGTCCAACAATCGACAGGAACCCAGCGAGCACTGAAGCTTTCTTT.

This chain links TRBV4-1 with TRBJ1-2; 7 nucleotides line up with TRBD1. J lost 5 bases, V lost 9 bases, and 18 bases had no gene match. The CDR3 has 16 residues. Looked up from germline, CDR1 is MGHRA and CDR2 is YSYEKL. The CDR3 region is CASDYGTVKPSYGYTF. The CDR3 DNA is TGCGCCAGTGACTACGGGACAGTGAAACCCTCATATGGCTACACCTTC.

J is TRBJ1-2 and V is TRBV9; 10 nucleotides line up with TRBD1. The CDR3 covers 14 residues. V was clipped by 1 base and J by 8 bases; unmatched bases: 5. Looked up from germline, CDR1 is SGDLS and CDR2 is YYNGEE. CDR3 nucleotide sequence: TGTGCCAGCAGCGTAATTGGGACAGGGGAGGGCTACACCTTC. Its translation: CASSVIGTGEGYTF.

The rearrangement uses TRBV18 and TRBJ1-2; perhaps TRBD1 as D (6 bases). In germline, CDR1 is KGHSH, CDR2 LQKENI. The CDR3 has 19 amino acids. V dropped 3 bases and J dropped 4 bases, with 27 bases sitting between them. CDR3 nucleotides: TGTGCCAGCTCACCGATGGCCAGGGGCCGAAACCTCAATCTCTATGGCTACACCTTC. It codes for CASSPMARGRNLNLYGYTF.

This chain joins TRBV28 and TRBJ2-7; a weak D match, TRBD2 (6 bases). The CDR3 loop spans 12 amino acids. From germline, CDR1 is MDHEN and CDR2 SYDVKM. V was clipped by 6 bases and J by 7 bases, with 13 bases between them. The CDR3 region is CASRTVLAEQYF. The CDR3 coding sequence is TGTGCCAGCAGGACGGTGCTAGCGGAGCAGTACTTC. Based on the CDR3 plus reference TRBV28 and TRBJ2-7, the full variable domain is DVKVTQSSRYLVKRTGEKVFLECVQDMDHENMFWYRQDPGLGLRLIYFSYDVKMKEKGDIPEGYSVSREKKERFSLILESASTNQTSMYLCASRTVLAEQYFGPGTRLTVT.

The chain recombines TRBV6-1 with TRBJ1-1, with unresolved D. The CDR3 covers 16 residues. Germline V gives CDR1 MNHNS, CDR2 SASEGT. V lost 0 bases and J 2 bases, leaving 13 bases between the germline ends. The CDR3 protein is CASSEAGGPYNTEAFF. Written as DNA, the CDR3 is TGTGCCAGCAGTGAAGCGGGAGGGCCCTATAACACTGAAGCTTTCTTT.

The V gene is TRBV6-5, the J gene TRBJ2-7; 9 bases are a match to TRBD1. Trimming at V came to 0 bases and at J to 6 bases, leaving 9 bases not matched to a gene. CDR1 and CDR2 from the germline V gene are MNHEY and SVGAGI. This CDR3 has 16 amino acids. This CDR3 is CASSYSIPGQGGEQYF. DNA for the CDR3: TGTGCCAGCAGTTACTCAATACCGGGACAGGGCGGCGAGCAGTACTTC.